The 17 T cell receptor beta chains given below trace back to one sample, sequenced in a study of T-cell memory formation after mild COVID-19. TCRdb processed the 5' RACE reads anew with MiXCR; each CDR3 protein has one entry. The data show approximately 300,000 distinct CDR3 sequences, about 16% seen once. The sample was PBMCs or a T cell subset sorted from them (not recorded which). These receptors were taken from a man between 18 and 35 years old who had mild COVID-19 (a few samples of this study predate the infection). Cell type and time point are not known.

In its sample, this clonotype was seen a few times. V is TRBV7-9 and J is TRBJ2-5; D may be TRBD2 (5 bases). Per the germline V gene, CDR1 is SEHNR and CDR2 is FQNEAQ (reference sequence). The ends were cut back, 5 bases at V and 1 base at J, with 20 bases in the middle. The CDR3 extends over 17 amino acids. The DNA of the CDR3 is TGTGCCAGCAGCAGGTCGGCTAGCAACCCAGTCCAAGAGACCCAGTACTTC. Amino acids: CASSRSASNPVQETQYF.

This clonotype was seen more than once but under ten times. The chain combines TRBV28 with TRBJ1-1, with D perhaps matching TRBD1 (6 bases). Trimming pared 8 bases from V and 3 bases from J, leaving 19 bases between. This CDR3 comprises 15 residues. Germline CDR1 is MDHEN and CDR2 is SYDVKM. CDR3 protein: CASGVWGAQDTEAFF. The CDR3 DNA reads TGTGCCAGCGGGGTGTGGGGGGCGCAGGACACTGAAGCTTTCTTT.

The chain employs TRBV2 and TRBJ1-5; the D gene is possibly TRBD1 (6 bases). The V gene's germline CDR1 is SNHLY and CDR2 FYNNEI. This CDR3 has 16 residues. The V gene lost 2 bases and the J gene lost 5 bases, with 16 bases spanning the gap. The CDR3 spells CASSEFSLRGDQPQHF. In DNA, the CDR3 is TGTGCCAGCAGTGAATTTAGTCTCAGGGGAGATCAGCCCCAGCATTTT.

The chain carries TRBV6-2 or TRBV6-3 and TRBJ2-7, with D possibly being TRBD1 (5 bases). The germline V gene encodes CDR1 MNHEY and CDR2 SVGEGT. The CDR3 runs 13 residues. With 5 bases removed from V and 2 bases from J, the gap between germline ends came to 10 bases. DNA of the CDR3: TGTGCCAGCAGTAGACAGCTAACCTACGAGCAGTACTTC. This codes for CASSRQLTYEQYF.

This clonotype was observed a handful of times. V usage is TRBV28 and J usage is TRBJ2-5; the D gene could be TRBD1 or TRBD2 (5 bases each). This CDR3 comprises 14 residues. V lost 8 bases, J lost 3 bases, and 16 bases lay in between. Looked up from germline, CDR1 is MDHEN and CDR2 is SYDVKM. CDR3 sequence: CASWGSYFEETQYF. The CDR3 DNA reads TGTGCCAGCTGGGGGTCCTACTTTGAAGAGACCCAGTACTTC.

J is TRBJ2-1 and V is TRBV12-3 or TRBV12-4, with a weak D call TRBD2 (5 bases). The CDR3 length is 15 residues. V was shortened by 7 bases and J by 0 bases, with 13 bases between the two germline ends. The DNA of the CDR3 is TGTGCCAGCATCTTTTCGGGGAGCTCCTACAATGAGCAGTTCTTC. Its protein is CASIFSGSSYNEQFF.

This clonotype has only a few counts. The chain links TRBV20-1 to TRBJ2-1; either TRBD1 or TRBD2 may supply D (5 bases each). Per the germline V gene, CDR1 is DFQATT and CDR2 is SNEGSKA (reference sequence). The CDR3 totals 16 residues. Trimming stripped 3 bases from V and 8 bases from J, with 23 bases between. The CDR3 DNA follows: TGCAGTGCTAGTCACTGGGGGAGCTCCGGATTAGATGAGCAGTTCTTC. Translation: CSASHWGSSGLDEQFF.

This clonotype was detected many times. The chain uses TRBV6-2 or TRBV6-3 and TRBJ1-5; D ambiguous. CDR1 MNHEY and CDR2 SVGEGT come from the germline V gene. This CDR3 has 15 residues. Trimming left V 7 bases short and J 0 bases short, with 13 bases between. The CDR3 spells CASTYNSDSNQPQHF. The CDR3 coding sequence is TGTGCCAGCACCTACAACAGCGATAGCAATCAGCCCCAGCATTTT.

This clonotype was detected only a few times. The J gene is TRBJ1-5, the V gene TRBV12-3 or TRBV12-4; 9 bases map to TRBD1. Trimming removed 5 bases from V and 6 bases from J; junction bases left unmatched: 11. This CDR3 comprises 16 residues. The CDR3 region is CASSQDRGSGGQPQHF. As DNA, the CDR3 is TGTGCCAGCAGTCAGGACAGGGGCTCTGGGGGTCAGCCCCAGCATTTT.

The chain has TRBV10-3 and TRBJ2-1; D not resolved. Per germline, CDR1 ENHRY and CDR2 SYGVKD. The CDR3 length is 11 residues. V lost 7 bases, J lost 7 bases, and 8 bases lay in between. CDR3 nucleotides: TGTGCCATCAAACAGCAAAATGAGCAGTTCTTC. It translates to CAIKQQNEQFF.

This clonotype was found a few times. The chain joins TRBV6-5 to TRBJ2-1; D uncertain. There are 14 residues in the CDR3. The V end was cut by 4 bases, the J end by 6 bases, with 13 bases between. Germline CDR1 reads MNHEY; CDR2 reads SVGAGI. The CDR3 loop reads CASSSRLMRNEQFF. CDR3 sequence (DNA): TGTGCCAGCAGTTCCAGACTTATGCGCAATGAGCAGTTCTTC.

This chain joins TRBV6-2 or TRBV6-3 and TRBJ1-2; D is perhaps TRBD1 (5 bases). Trimming stripped 6 bases from V and 2 bases from J, with 19 bases between. The CDR3 sequence is 16 residues long. Germline V lookup: CDR1 MNHEY, CDR2 SVGEGT. CDR3 sequence reads: CASRNQIGQENYGYTF. The CDR3 nucleotides read TGTGCCAGCAGAAATCAGATCGGACAAGAAAACTATGGCTACACCTTC.

V gene TRBV7-9 combines with J gene TRBJ2-3, with D possibly matching TRBD1 (7 bases). CDR1 is SEHNR and CDR2 is FQNEAQ in the germline V gene (reference sequence). Trimming took off 4 bases at V and 0 bases at J, with 11 bases between the two ends. This CDR3 has 15 residues. The CDR3 protein is CASSWGDSSTDTQYF. As DNA, the CDR3 is TGTGCCAGCAGCTGGGGGGACAGTAGCACAGATACGCAGTATTTT.

This chain joins TRBV5-1 and TRBJ2-3; D remains unclear. The germline CDR1 and CDR2 sequences are SGHRS and YFSETQ. Trimming took 6 bases from V and 2 from J, leaving 4 bases between them. This CDR3 is 11 amino acids long. CDR3 coding DNA: TGCGCCAGCAAGATCACAGATACGCAGTATTTT. It specifies CASKITDTQYF.

This clonotype was observed a few times. The chain recombines TRBV25-1 with TRBJ2-2, with 8 bases lining up with TRBD1. CDR1 and CDR2 (germline): MGHDK, SYGVNS. CDR3 length equals 14 residues. The junction had 7 bases not matched to a gene; V was cut back by 6 bases and J by 7 bases. CDR3: CASRAGQGIGELFF. The CDR3 DNA is TGTGCCAGCAGGGCTGGACAGGGAATCGGGGAGCTGTTTTTT. The variable domain in full, completed from reference TRBV25-1 and TRBJ2-2, reads EADIYQTPRYLVIGTGKKITLECSQTMGHDKMYWYQQDPGMELHLIHYSYGVNSTEKGDLSSESTVSRIRTEHFPLTLESARPSHTSQYLCASRAGQGIGELFFGEGSRLTVL.

This chain joins TRBV7-9 and TRBJ2-7; possibly TRBD1 for D (6 bases). CDR3 length equals 13 residues. V was shortened by 5 bases and J by 7 bases, with 15 bases between the two germline ends. CDR1 is SEHNR, CDR2 FQNEAQ, per germline (reference sequence). The CDR3 DNA reads TGTGCCAGCAGCCTGGTGGGGGCGCGGGAGCAGTACTTC. It translates to CASSLVGAREQYF.

This chain links TRBV6-2 or TRBV6-3 with TRBJ2-3; 10 positions agree with TRBD1. V was clipped by 7 bases and J by 2 bases; unmatched bases: 6. Germline V CDR1 and CDR2: MNHEY, SVGEGT. The CDR3 is made up of 15 amino acids. The CDR3 loop reads CASIPGTGVTDTQYF. As DNA, the CDR3 is TGTGCCAGCATTCCCGGGACAGGGGTCACAGATACGCAGTATTTT.